The 10 T cell receptor beta chains in this list originate from one sample, sequenced in a study of blood T cell repertoires in COVID-19. Generated by immunoSEQ multiplex PCR, the TCRdb table keeps only in-frame clones and is missing some. The data hold some 220,000 clones, with approximately 90% observed a single time. Sequenced: peripheral blood. The receptors come from a woman younger than 30 who had recovered from COVID-19.

This chain joins TRBV10-3 and TRBJ1-5, with 7 nucleotides matching TRBD1. V shed 4 bases, J shed 2 bases, and the junction held 2 bases outside the gene matches. The CDR3 runs to 14 residues. CDR1 ENHRY and CDR2 SYGVKD come from the germline V gene. As DNA, the CDR3 is TGTGCCATCAGTGCAGGGGGAGGCAATCAGCCCCAGCATTTT. Encoded protein: CAISAGGGNQPQHF.

This chain uses TRBV18 with TRBJ1-2, with a possible D match to TRBD1 (6 bases). Trimming took 2 bases from V and 2 from J, leaving 18 bases between them. This CDR3 region has 17 residues. Germline CDR1 reads KGHSH; CDR2 reads LQKENI. CDR3 in amino acids: CASSPMYRTEKNYGYTF. The DNA for the CDR3 is TGTGCCAGCTCACCAATGTACAGGACAGAAAAAAACTATGGCTACACCTTC.

The rearrangement uses TRBV19 and TRBJ1-1; D is undetermined. Germline assignment: CDR1 LNHDA and CDR2 SQIVND (reference sequence). The CDR3 runs 13 residues. Trimming pared 3 bases from V and 2 bases from J, leaving 7 bases between. The CDR3 coding sequence is TGTGCCAGTAGTATCGCGGCCAACACTGAAGCTTTCTTT. Amino acids: CASSIAANTEAFF.

This clone was observed a single time. The CDR3 DNA reads TGTGCCAGCAGCCTGGCCGGGACAGTCTCCTACGAGCAGTACTTC. It is translated as CASSLAGTVSYEQYF. The genes are TRBV5-8 and TRBJ2-7, with TRBD1 identical over 7 bases. CDR3 length: 15 residues. V lost 4 bases to trimming and J lost 0 bases; unmatched junction nucleotides: 7. From germline, CDR1 is SGHTS and CDR2 YDEGEE.

The V and J genes are TRBV7-9 and TRBJ1-5, with D unclear. V lost 2 bases and J 3 bases, leaving 14 bases between the germline ends. CDR1 SEHNR and CDR2 FQNEAQ come from the germline V gene (reference sequence). The CDR3 sequence is 16 residues long. The CDR3 nucleotides read TGTGCCAGCAGCTTAAGCGGCGGAGTCTTCAATCAGCCCCAGCATTTT. It translates to CASSLSGGVFNQPQHF. Full variable domain (remainder filled in from reference TRBV7-9 and TRBJ1-5): DTGVSQNPRHKITKRGQNVTFRCDPISEHNRLYWYRQTLGQGPEFLTYFQNEAQLEKSRLLSDRFSAERPKGSFSTLEIQRTEQGDSAMYLCASSLSGGVFNQPQHFGDGTRLSIL.

This clone has more than one count but fewer than ten. The chain recombines TRBV2 with TRBJ2-3, with 7 bases matching TRBD2. V dropped 2 bases and J dropped 3; count of bases not matched to a gene: 2. Germline lookup yields CDR1 SNHLY and CDR2 FYNNEI. CDR3 length: 14 residues. CDR3 in amino acids: CASSENSGTDTQYF. The CDR3 coding sequence is TGTGCCAGCAGTGAAAATAGCGGGACAGATACGCAGTATTTT.

The V and J genes are TRBV5-1 and TRBJ2-7; D gene ambiguous. Germline V lookup: CDR1 SGHRS, CDR2 YFSETQ. Deletions cut 1 base from V and 2 bases from J, with 7 bases between. The CDR3 totals 13 residues. CDR3 sequence reads: CASSLLKPYEQYF. The CDR3 DNA sequence: TGCGCCAGCAGCTTGTTGAAGCCCTACGAGCAGTACTTC. Together with reference TRBV5-1 and TRBJ2-7, the CDR3 gives the full variable domain: KAGVTQTPRYLIKTRGQQVTLSCSPISGHRSVSWYQQTPGQGLQFLFEYFSETQRNKGNFPGRFSGRQFSNSRSEMNVSTLELGDSALYLCASSLLKPYEQYFGPGTRLTVT.

The chain carries TRBV4-2 and TRBJ2-3, with 8 bases that match TRBD2. Germline V CDR1 and CDR2: LGHNA, YNFKEQ. The CDR3 is 16 amino acids. The junction had 12 bases not matched to a gene; V was cut back by 0 bases and J by 10 bases. The CDR3 DNA sequence: TGTGCCAGCAGCCAAGAGGGCGGTGCAGCGGGAGTGGCGCAGTATTTT. It encodes CASSQEGGAAGVAQYF.

The chain uses TRBV7-2 and TRBJ1-5, with 8 bases aligning to TRBD1. This CDR3 region has 14 residues. Per germline, CDR1 SGHTA and CDR2 FQGNSA. V shed 3 bases, J shed 3 bases, and the junction held 1 base outside the gene matches. Here the CDR3 DNA reads TGTGCCAGCAGCTTGACAGGGGACAATCAGCCCCAGCATTTT. Translation: CASSLTGDNQPQHF.

As regards this clone: The identical CDR3 is also encoded by other nucleotide sequences in the sample. The gene calls are TRBV5-4 and TRBJ2-7; 11 nucleotides line up with TRBD1. Looked up from germline, CDR1 is SGHNT and CDR2 is YYREEE (reference sequence). Trimming at V came to 0 bases and at J to 7 bases, leaving 3 bases not matched to a gene. This CDR3 has 14 amino acids. CDR3 region: CASSLGGQGGEQYF. The CDR3 DNA reads TGTGCCAGCAGCTTGGGGGGACAGGGGGGGGAGCAGTACTTC. Full variable domain (outside the CDR3, taken from reference TRBV5-4 and TRBJ2-7): ETGVTQSPTHLIKTRGQQVTLRCSSQSGHNTVSWYQQALGQGPQFIFQYYREEENGRGNFPPRFSGLQFPNYSSELNVNALELDDSALYLCASSLGGQGGEQYFGPGTRLTVT.